This section outlines one T cell receptor beta chain sequence together with its context. This entry belongs to a study of blood T cell repertoires in COVID-19. The overall study: The origin of the acute and convalescent COVID-19 samples was the United States, Italy and Spain. PBMCs, B-cell-depleted T cells, or T cells were the source of the cDNA or gDNA that made up the material.

Authors' analysis steps: Estimation of nucleated cell counts was performed using reference gene primer amplification. Profiled with immunoSEQ multiplex PCR; TCRdb holds only in-frame clones, not every one. V, J and clone size are taken as reported in that table, and D and trimming were inferred from the DNA itself. Of about 19,000 clones in the sample, more than 75% were seen once. This CDR3 region has 14 residues. The V gene's germline CDR1 is MGHDK and CDR2 SYGVNS. V lost 2 bases and J 5 bases, leaving 9 bases between the germline ends. This chain connects TRBV25-1 to TRBJ2-2; D not resolved. Sequencing used peripheral blood. The receptor's source is a human donor in a cohort sampled during active COVID-19. CDR3 in amino acids: CASSESIRTGELFF. CDR3 in DNA: TGTGCCAGCAGTGAAAGCATTAGAACCGGGGAGCTGTTTTTT.